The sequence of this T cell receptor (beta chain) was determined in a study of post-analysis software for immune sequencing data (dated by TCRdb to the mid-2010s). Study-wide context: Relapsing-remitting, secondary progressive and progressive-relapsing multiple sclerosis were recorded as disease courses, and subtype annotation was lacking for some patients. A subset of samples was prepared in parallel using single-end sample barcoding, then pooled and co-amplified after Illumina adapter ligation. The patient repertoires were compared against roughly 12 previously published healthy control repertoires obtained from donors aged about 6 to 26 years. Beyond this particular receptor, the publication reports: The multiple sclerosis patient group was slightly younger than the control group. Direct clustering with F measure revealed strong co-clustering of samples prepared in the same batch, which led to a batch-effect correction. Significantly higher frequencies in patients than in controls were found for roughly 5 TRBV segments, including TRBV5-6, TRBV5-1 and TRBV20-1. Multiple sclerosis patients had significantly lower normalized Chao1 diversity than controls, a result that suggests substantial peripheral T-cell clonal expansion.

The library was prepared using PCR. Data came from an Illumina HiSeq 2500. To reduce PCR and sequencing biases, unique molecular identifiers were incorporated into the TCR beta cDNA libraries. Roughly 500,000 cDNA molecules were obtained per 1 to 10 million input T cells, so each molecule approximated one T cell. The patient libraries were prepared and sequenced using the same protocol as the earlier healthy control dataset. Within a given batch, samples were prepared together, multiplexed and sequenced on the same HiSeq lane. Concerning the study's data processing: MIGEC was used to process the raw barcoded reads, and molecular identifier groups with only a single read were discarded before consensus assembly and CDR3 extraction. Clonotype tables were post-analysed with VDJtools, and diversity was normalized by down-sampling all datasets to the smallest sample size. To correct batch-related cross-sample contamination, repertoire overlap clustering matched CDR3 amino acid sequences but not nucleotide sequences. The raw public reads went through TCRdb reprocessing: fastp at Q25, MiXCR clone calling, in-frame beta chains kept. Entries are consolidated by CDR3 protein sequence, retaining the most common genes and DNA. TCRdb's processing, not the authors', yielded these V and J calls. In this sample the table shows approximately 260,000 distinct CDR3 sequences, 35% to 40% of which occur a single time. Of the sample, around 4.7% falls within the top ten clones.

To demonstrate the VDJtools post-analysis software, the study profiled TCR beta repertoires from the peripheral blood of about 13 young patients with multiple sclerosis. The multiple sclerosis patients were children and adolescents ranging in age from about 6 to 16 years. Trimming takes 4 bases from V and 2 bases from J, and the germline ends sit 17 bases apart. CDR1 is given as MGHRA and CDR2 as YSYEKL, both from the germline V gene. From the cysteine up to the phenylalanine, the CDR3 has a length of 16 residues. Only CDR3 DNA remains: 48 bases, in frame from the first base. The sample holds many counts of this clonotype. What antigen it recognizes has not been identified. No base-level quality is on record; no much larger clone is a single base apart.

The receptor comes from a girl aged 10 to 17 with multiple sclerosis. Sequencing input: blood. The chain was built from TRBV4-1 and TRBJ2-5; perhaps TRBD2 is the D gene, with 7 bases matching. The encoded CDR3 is CASSPAGGARQETQYF. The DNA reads TGCGCCAGCAGCCCCGCTGGGGGGGCACGGCAAGAGACCCAGTACTTC.